Below, one T cell receptor (beta chain) is given with its context. Produced via immunoSEQ multiplex PCR; TCRdb's table is partial and in-frame only. The sample yields about 190,000 clones, around 80% seen once. The sample originates from a study of blood T cell repertoires in COVID-19. Looking at the study overall: T cells, B-cell-depleted T cells, or PBMCs supplied cDNA or gDNA.

Residents of 20 to 25 US areas, aged about 18 to 95 years, made up the participants. Germline-derived CDR1 and CDR2 are SGHDN and FVKESK. V gave up 0 bases and J gave up 3 bases; unmatched junction bases: 11. This CDR3 is built from 18 residues. Material for sequencing was PBMCs or T cells enriched from blood (not recorded which). This clonotype was sampled from a woman aged 45-59 years who had recovered from COVID-19. This chain links TRBV14 with TRBJ2-7, with 10 bases lining up with TRBD2. The CDR3 coding sequence is TGTGCCAGCAGCCAAGATGTGCCTAGCGGGAGCCCATACTACGAGCAGTACTTC. This codes for CASSQDVPSGSPYYEQYF.